The source of this T cell receptor beta chain is a study of Ad26.COV2.S vaccination and SARS-CoV-2 variants. Points from the study as a whole: Marked by substantial breadth, spike-specific CD8+ and CD4+ T cell responses were reportedly seen after vaccination. TCR breadth and depth analyses may have underestimated total T cell responses. It was found that vaccine and placebo recipients had similar non-spike TCR breadth.

This clone was counted a single time. Antigen unknown. Data came from immunoSEQ multiplex PCR; TCRdb stores just in-frame clones and leaves some out. The table records about 180,000 clones, 87% of them present only once. The germline gives CDR1 MDHEN, CDR2 SYDVKM. V was pared by 1 base and J by 4 bases, with 7 bases of the junction left unmatched. The CDR3 contains 17 residues. The source of this sequence is a human donor who had recovered from COVID-19. The chain carries TRBV28 and TRBJ1-2; 12 bases align to TRBD1. This specimen consisted of peripheral blood, obtained after recovery from COVID-19. CDR3 sequence reads: CASSLLGQGAISYGYTF. The CDR3 DNA is TGTGCCAGCAGTTTATTGGGACAGGGGGCGATCAGCTATGGCTACACCTTC.